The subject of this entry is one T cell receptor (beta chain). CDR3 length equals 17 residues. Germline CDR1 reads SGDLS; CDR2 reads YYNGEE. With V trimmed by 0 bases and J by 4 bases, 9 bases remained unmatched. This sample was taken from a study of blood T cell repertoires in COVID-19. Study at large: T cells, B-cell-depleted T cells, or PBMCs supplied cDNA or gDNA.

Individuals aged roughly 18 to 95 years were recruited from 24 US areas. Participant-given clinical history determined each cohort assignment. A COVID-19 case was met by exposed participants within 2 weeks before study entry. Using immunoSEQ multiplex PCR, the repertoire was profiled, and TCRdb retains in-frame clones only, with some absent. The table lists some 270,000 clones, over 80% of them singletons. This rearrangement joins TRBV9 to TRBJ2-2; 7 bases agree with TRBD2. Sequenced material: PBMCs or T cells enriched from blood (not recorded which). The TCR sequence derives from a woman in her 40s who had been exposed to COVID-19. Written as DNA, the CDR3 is TGTGCCAGCAGCGTAGCTACGGGGGGATCGGGCACCGGGGAGCTGTTTTTT. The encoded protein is CASSVATGGSGTGELFF.